The clone carrying this T cell receptor (beta chain) was seen a handful of times. Its antigen remains unidentified. The CDR3 is 17 residues long. Trimming took 1 base from V and 0 from J, leaving 15 bases between them. Looked up from germline, CDR1 is LNHNV and CDR2 is YYDKDF (reference sequence). The source of the sample is a study of CD8+CD57+ T cells in acquired aplastic anemia. Turning to the study itself: The DNA of sorted CD4+ and CD8+ cells averaged around 3 ug. Study conclusions and caveats: Patients and controls turned out to have approximately 29 CD8+ CDR3 sequences in common. Statistical testing detected no significant gap in CD8+ Simpson's diversity between patients and controls.

Genomic DNA constituted the template upon which TCR beta VDJ and CDR3 profiling was performed. TCRdb independently ran MiXCR on the reads; one entry per CDR3 protein. The sample consists of under 350,000 distinct CDR3 sequences, roughly half of them appearing once. Sequenced input: sorted CD4+, CD8+, or CD8+CD57+ T cells (not recorded which) from PBMCs. The source is a human donor with severe aplastic anemia or a healthy control (not recorded which). This chain uses TRBV15 with TRBJ1-2; tentatively, D is TRBD1 (5 bases). CDR3 loop: CATSRAAAGMANYGYTF. CDR3 in DNA: TGTGCCACCAGCAGAGCCGCCGCAGGGATGGCTAACTATGGCTACACCTTC.